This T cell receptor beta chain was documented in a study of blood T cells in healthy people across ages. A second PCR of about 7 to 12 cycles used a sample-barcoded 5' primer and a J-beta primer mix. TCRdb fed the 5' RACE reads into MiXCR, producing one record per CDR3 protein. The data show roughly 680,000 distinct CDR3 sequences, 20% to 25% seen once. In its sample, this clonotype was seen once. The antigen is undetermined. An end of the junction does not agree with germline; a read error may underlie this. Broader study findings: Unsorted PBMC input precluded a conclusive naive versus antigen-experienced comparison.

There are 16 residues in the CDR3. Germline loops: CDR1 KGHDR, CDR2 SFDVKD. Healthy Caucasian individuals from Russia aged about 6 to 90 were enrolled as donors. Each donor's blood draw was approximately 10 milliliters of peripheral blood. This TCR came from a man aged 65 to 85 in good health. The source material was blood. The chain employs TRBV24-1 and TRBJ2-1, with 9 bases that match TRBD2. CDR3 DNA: TGTGCCACCAGTGATTTGATGGCTAGCGGGAACAATGAGCCGTTCTTC. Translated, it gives CATSDLMASGNNEPFF.